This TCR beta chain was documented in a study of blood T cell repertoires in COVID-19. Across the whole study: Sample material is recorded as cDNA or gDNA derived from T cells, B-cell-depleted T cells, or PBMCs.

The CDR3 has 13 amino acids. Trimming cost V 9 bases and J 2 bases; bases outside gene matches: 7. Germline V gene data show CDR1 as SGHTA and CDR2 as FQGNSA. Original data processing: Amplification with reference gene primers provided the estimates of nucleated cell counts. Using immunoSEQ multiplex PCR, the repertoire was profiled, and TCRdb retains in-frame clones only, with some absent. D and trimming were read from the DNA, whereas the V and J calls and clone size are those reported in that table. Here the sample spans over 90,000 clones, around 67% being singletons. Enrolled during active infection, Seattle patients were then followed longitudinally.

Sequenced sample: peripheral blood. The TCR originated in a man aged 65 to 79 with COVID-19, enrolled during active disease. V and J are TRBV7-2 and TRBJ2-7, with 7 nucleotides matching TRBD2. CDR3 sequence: CARPGRGAYEQYF. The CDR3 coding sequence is TGTGCCAGGCCGGGACGGGGGGCCTACGAGCAGTACTTC.